This is a list of T cell receptor beta chains from one sample in a study of T cell responses to AZD1222 COVID-19 vaccine. Measured with immunoSEQ multiplex PCR; TCRdb has only the in-frame clones, and not every one. Of 56,000 or so clones in the sample, around 85% are singletons; the top ten hold more than 13%. Sequenced here: peripheral blood, sampled on day 0 of AZD1222 vaccination. The receptors originated from an adult in good health. The conserved cysteine and the conserved F or W are not part of the CDR3 here. The order of the fields is CDR3 protein, V gene, J gene.

CDR3aa: ASSAGTGFGYT; v_gene: TRBV19; j_gene: TRBJ1-2
CDR3aa: ASSVEPGWTEAF; v_gene: TRBV9; j_gene: TRBJ1-1
CDR3aa: ASSLGRDTQY; v_gene: TRBV12-3/TRBV12-4; j_gene: TRBJ2-3
CDR3aa: ASSYGTSGLSDEQF; v_gene: TRBV27; j_gene: TRBJ2-1
CDR3aa: ASSYTGGSDTGELF; v_gene: TRBV6-5; j_gene: TRBJ2-2
CDR3aa: ASSARQGGSEKLF; v_gene: TRBV9; j_gene: TRBJ1-4
CDR3aa: ASSFRVVGGIGTGELF; v_gene: TRBV27; j_gene: TRBJ2-2
CDR3aa: ASSWGTGSRMRNTIY; v_gene: TRBV5-6; j_gene: TRBJ1-3
CDR3aa: ASTSGGTEAF; v_gene: TRBV25-1; j_gene: TRBJ1-1
CDR3aa: AISESTGMVETQY; v_gene: TRBV10-3; j_gene: TRBJ2-5
CDR3aa: ASSEFRAPPGNTIY; v_gene: TRBV2; j_gene: TRBJ1-3
CDR3aa: ASSLNSGTGLNQPQH; v_gene: TRBV28; j_gene: TRBJ1-5
CDR3aa: ASSLGISNQPQH; v_gene: TRBV28; j_gene: TRBJ1-5
CDR3aa: ASKPAGSHNEKLF; v_gene: TRBV6-5; j_gene: TRBJ1-4
CDR3aa: ATTGHPNEKLF; v_gene: TRBV6-6; j_gene: TRBJ1-4
CDR3aa: ASSQRGDTIY; v_gene: TRBV11-1; j_gene: TRBJ1-3
CDR3aa: ASSRTTPYEQY; v_gene: TRBV6-6; j_gene: TRBJ2-7
CDR3aa: ASSPDRVVVSEETQY; v_gene: TRBV18; j_gene: TRBJ2-5
CDR3aa: ATSEGQVGNQPQH; v_gene: TRBV24-1; j_gene: TRBJ1-5
CDR3aa: ASSSKGPARELF; v_gene: TRBV9; j_gene: TRBJ2-2
CDR3aa: ASSGSTGLTNIQY; v_gene: TRBV5-4; j_gene: TRBJ2-4
CDR3aa: ASRASRNTGELF; v_gene: TRBV6-5; j_gene: TRBJ2-2
CDR3aa: ASSSAQANEKLF; v_gene: TRBV19; j_gene: TRBJ1-4
CDR3aa: ASSPRVVGGTYEQY; v_gene: TRBV11-2; j_gene: TRBJ2-7
CDR3aa: ASSTGGEQY; v_gene: TRBV19; j_gene: TRBJ2-7
CDR3aa: ASSVQGAGEKLF; v_gene: TRBV25-1; j_gene: TRBJ1-4
CDR3aa: ATSRDGQGAGELF; v_gene: TRBV15; j_gene: TRBJ2-2
CDR3aa: ASSSDRTGSTDTQY; v_gene: TRBV9; j_gene: TRBJ2-3
CDR3aa: ASSATGGYGYT; v_gene: TRBV2; j_gene: TRBJ1-2
CDR3aa: ASRPLAGGRGVNEQF; v_gene: TRBV7-2; j_gene: TRBJ2-1
CDR3aa: ASSPQGALNEQF; v_gene: TRBV6-4; j_gene: TRBJ2-1
CDR3aa: ASSPLRGKLF; v_gene: TRBV27; j_gene: TRBJ1-4
CDR3aa: ASSPGRGNEKLF; v_gene: TRBV7-9; j_gene: TRBJ1-4
CDR3aa: ASSEAGRIQETQY; v_gene: TRBV2; j_gene: TRBJ2-5
CDR3aa: ASSTTAGTGRNEQY; v_gene: TRBV28; j_gene: TRBJ2-7
CDR3aa: SASRGGYSYNEQF; v_gene: TRBV20-1; j_gene: TRBJ2-1
CDR3aa: ASSLGLGNQPQH; v_gene: TRBV5-6; j_gene: TRBJ1-5
CDR3aa: ASSLETGRGSPLH; v_gene: TRBV7-8; j_gene: TRBJ1-6
CDR3aa: ASSQNRVLGQPQH; v_gene: TRBV3-1/TRBV3-2; j_gene: TRBJ1-5
CDR3aa: ASSLAGVSNEQF; v_gene: TRBV11-2; j_gene: TRBJ2-1
CDR3aa: ASMRDYSPLH; v_gene: TRBV6-5; j_gene: TRBJ1-6
CDR3aa: ASSLGQPVSYEQY; v_gene: TRBV11-2; j_gene: TRBJ2-7
CDR3aa: ASSQRGLYEQY; v_gene: TRBV5-6; j_gene: TRBJ2-7
CDR3aa: ASSADLFSTNEQY; v_gene: TRBV9; j_gene: TRBJ2-7
CDR3aa: ASSSLRLAGTGELF; v_gene: TRBV2; j_gene: TRBJ2-2
CDR3aa: ASTLRGSYEQY; v_gene: TRBV2; j_gene: TRBJ2-7
CDR3aa: ASSPGPGSPLH; v_gene: TRBV18; j_gene: TRBJ1-6
CDR3aa: ASSRDGGTSYEQY; v_gene: TRBV6-5; j_gene: TRBJ2-7
CDR3aa: ATSDPVMGYNEQF; v_gene: TRBV24-1; j_gene: TRBJ2-1
CDR3aa: ASSLQTSTGTGYTTNEKLF; v_gene: TRBV19; j_gene: TRBJ1-4